Sequencing of this T cell receptor beta chain was carried out in a study of T cells in Graves' hyperthyroidism and ophthalmopathy. The wider study: The initial diagnosis was the point when peripheral blood was collected, ahead of any treatment. Overall study findings and caveats: Blood samples included most of the expanded thyroid clonotypes exceeding 0.001.

CDR1 is KGHSH and CDR2 is LQKENI in the germline V gene. Trimming removed 0 bases from V and 0 bases from J, with 12 bases in between. There are 17 residues in the CDR3. Hyperthyroidism, newly diagnosed and lasting under 2 months, affected patients aged 18 to 65. Exclusions: uncontrolled infection, other autoimmune disease, pregnancy, lactation. This clonotype occurred a few times. Its antigen is unknown. TCR beta CDR3 regions were amplified from RNA. In the first-round RT-PCR of the TCR CDR3, the HTBI primer set was used. MiXCR, applied by TCRdb to the multiplex PCR reads, yields one record per CDR3 protein. The table has hundreds of thousands of distinct CDR3 sequences, 12% to 15% seen once; the top ten hold roughly 10%.

Sequencing was done on a sample of blood. The TCR was taken from a woman aged 18-29 years with Graves' hyperthyroidism. V is TRBV18 and J is TRBJ1-5, with no clear D. CDR3 sequence reads: CASSPPSGDYSNQPQHF. DNA for the CDR3: TGTGCCAGCTCACCACCGTCGGGAGACTATAGCAATCAGCCCCAGCATTTT.